Listed below are T cell receptor beta chains from one sample, sequenced in a study of cytomegalovirus exposure and HLA in healthy donors. Some clones are missing from TCRdb's copy, which holds only in-frame ones; the method was immunoSEQ multiplex PCR. The repertoire holds roughly 120,000 clones, with about 8% as singletons. Sequenced sample: PBMCs. The receptor source for this set is a woman aged 35 to 49 in good health and CMV-seropositive. The conserved cysteine and the conserved F or W are not part of the CDR3 here. Fields, in order: V gene, CDR3 protein.

TRBV27	ASSSGQGSYEQY
TRBV29-1	SAQGQGSNTEAF
TRBV28	ASSLRDYGYT
TRBV7-9	ASSLGDFYGYT
TRBV18	ASSSITGDNEKLF
TRBV5-5	APLHTGELF
TRBV10-3	AIGSLLQGNGYT
TRBV7-2	ASSWTGYNEQF
TRBV7-2	ASSLTGGPNTGELF
TRBV5-1	ASSLETGVSGELF
TRBV27	ASSGRTKSYNEQF
TRBV29-1	SGALYNNEQF
TRBV25-1	ASSEWGSGQGQETQY
TRBV27	ASSWRTGRDTEAF
TRBV7-9	ASSQQGGAF
TRBV2	AGGGQFNSPLH
TRBV13	ASSATRGLGYT